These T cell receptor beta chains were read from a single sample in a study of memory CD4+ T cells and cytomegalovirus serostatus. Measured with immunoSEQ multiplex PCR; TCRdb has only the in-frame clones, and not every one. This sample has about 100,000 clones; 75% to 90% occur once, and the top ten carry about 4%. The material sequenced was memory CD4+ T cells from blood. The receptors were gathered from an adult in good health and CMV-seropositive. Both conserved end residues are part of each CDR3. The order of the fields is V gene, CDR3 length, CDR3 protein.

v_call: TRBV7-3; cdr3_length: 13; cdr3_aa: CASSPQGLAEAFF
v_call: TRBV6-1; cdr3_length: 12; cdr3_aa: CASSYFQETQYF
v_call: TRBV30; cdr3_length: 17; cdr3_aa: CAWSGTGALWNTGELFF
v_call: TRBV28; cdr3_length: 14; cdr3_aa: CASRRDTGSEKLFF
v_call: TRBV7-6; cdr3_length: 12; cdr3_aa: CASSLQRETQYF
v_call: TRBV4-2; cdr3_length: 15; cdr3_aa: CASSPDRATNEKLFF
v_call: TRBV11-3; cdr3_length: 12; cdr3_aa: CASSGDQETQYF
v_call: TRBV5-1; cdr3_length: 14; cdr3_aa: CASSLLAGHNEQYF
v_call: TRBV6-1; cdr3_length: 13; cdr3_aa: CASRADENYGYTF
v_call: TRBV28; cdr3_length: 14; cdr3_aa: CASSPGGGGNEQFF
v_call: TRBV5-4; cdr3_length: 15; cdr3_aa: CASSQDRGGSTEAFF
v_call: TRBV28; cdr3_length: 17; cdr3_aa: CASRKGTGIPNIYGYTF
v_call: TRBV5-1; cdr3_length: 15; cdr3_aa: CASSWRGGGYNEQFF
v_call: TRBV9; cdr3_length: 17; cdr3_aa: CASSASGGASGTDTQYF
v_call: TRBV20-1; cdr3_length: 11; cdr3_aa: CSASDRYEQYF
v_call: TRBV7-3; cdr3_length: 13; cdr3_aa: CASSPSHQETQYF
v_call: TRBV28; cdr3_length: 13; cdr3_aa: CASSLDSYNEQFF
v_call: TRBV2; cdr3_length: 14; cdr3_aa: CASSWTGSNQPQHF
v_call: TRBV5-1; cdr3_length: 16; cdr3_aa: CASSYGTGATGNTIYF
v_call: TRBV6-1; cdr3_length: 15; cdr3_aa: CASILKREGVGEQFF
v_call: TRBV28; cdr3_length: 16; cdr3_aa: CASSLRQGNPGDTQYF
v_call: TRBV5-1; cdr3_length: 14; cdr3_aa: CASSEGQSNEKLFF
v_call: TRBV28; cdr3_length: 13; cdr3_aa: CASRTGGNEKLFF
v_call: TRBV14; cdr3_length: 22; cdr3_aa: CASSQVWRLAGSFGSGANVLTF
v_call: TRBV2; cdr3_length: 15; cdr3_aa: CASRGDSYSNQPQHF
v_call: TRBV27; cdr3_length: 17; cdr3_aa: CASSFSVSGSVPYEQYF
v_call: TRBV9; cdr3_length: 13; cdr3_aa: CASSADTGWGQYF
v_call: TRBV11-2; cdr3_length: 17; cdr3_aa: CASSLVRQGRGTDTQYF
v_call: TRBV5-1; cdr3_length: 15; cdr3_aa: CASTPSTDPHTEAFF
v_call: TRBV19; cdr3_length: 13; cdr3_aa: CASSLRGTYEQYF
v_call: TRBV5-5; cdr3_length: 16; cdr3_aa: CASSLEGGAEGYGYTF
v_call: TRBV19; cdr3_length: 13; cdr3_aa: CASKGGAVGELFF
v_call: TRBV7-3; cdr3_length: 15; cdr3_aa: CASSPAATGANVLTF
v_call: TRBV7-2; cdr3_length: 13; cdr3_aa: CASSLDGSSKLFF
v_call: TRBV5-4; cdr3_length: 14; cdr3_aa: CASSLNGGTYEQYF
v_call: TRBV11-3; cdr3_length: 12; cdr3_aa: CASSSDTAGLFF
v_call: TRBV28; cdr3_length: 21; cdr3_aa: CASSSGTSGVLPHGSYNEQFF
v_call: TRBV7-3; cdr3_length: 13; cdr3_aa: CASSSQGDTEAFF
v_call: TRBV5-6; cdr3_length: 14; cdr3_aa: CASSPRGLNTEAFF
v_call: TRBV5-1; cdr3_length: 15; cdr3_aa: CASSLESGGRHEQFF
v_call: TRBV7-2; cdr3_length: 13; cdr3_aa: CASSLVSGETQYF
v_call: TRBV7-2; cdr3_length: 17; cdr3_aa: CASSLFMGQVVNTEAFF
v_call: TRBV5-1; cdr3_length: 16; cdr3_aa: CASSSLPGQGNYEQYF
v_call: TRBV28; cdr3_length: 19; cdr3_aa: CASSLPASGRATSTDTQYF
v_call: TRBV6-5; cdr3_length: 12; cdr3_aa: CASSPTRGKAFF
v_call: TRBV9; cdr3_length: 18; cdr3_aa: CASSSRAGTGGNTGELFF
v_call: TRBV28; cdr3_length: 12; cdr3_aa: CASSSGGSEQFF
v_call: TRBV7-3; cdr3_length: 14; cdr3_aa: CASSETSGADTQYF